This T cell receptor (beta chain) comes out of a study of cytomegalovirus exposure and HLA in healthy donors. PCR used 60 Vbeta primers and 13 Jbeta primers. TCRdb's copy holds only in-frame clones and misses some; the assay was immunoSEQ multiplex PCR. The sample includes 40,000 to 65,000 clones. V lost 11 bases to trimming and J lost 4 bases; unmatched junction nucleotides: 11. CDR3 length: 14 amino acids. Per germline, CDR1 MNHEY and CDR2 SVGAGI. The genes are TRBV6-5 and TRBJ2-1, with 7 bases that match TRBD1. Sample: PBMCs. This receptor was identified in a man aged 40-50 years in good health and CMV-seropositive. The CDR3 DNA follows: TGTGCCGGAAAACAGGGGTTCTCTTACAATGAGCAGTTCTTC. This gives the protein CAGKQGFSYNEQFF.